One and the same sample provided the 21 T cell receptor beta chains below, sequenced in a study of blood T cell repertoires in COVID-19. TCRdb keeps only in-frame clones here, not all; method: immunoSEQ multiplex PCR. The repertoire holds tens of thousands of clones, with approximately 87% as singletons. The sequencing sample was made of peripheral blood. All receptors derive from a human donor in a cohort sampled during active COVID-19.

The rearrangement uses TRBV30 and TRBJ2-3; 7 nucleotides align to TRBD2. The CDR3 runs to 15 residues. In germline, CDR1 is GTSNPN, CDR2 SVGIG (reference sequence). V dropped 0 bases and J dropped 3; count of bases not matched to a gene: 6. The CDR3 DNA sequence: TGTGCCTGGAGTGTAGGACTAGAAGAGACAGATACGCAGTATTTT. The encoded protein is CAWSVGLEETDTQYF.

In its sample, this clone was seen a few times. The genes are TRBV11-2 and TRBJ1-2; D gene ambiguous. Germline CDR1 reads SGHAT; CDR2 reads FQNNGV. Trimming shortened V by 0 bases and J by 4 bases, and 9 bases separated the two germline ends. CDR3 length equals 14 residues. The CDR3 loop is CASSLDRNSYGYTF. The CDR3, as DNA: TGTGCCAGCAGCTTAGATAGGAACAGCTATGGCTACACCTTC.

The chain is built from TRBV25-1 and TRBJ1-2; 7 positions agree with TRBD1. Per the germline V gene, CDR1 is MGHDK and CDR2 is SYGVNS. V lost 1 base to trimming and J lost 8 bases; unmatched junction nucleotides: 4. The CDR3 has 13 amino acids. The CDR3, as DNA: TGTGCCAGCAGTGAATTCCCAGGGGGAGGCTACACCTTC. This sequence encodes CASSEFPGGGYTF.

V is TRBV28 and J is TRBJ1-1; D remains ambiguous. From germline, CDR1 is MDHEN and CDR2 SYDVKM. V shed 5 bases and J shed 10 bases, with 11 bases lying between them. The CDR3 covers 11 residues. The CDR3 coding sequence is TGTGCCAGCAGTCCGACTGGGAGAGCTTTCTTT. Its translation: CASSPTGRAFF.

V usage is TRBV6-2 or TRBV6-3 and J usage is TRBJ2-1; the D gene is possibly TRBD2 (5 bases). The CDR3 is 15 residues long. Trimming stripped 6 bases from V and 0 bases from J, with 12 bases between. Looked up from germline, CDR1 is MNHEY and CDR2 is SVGEGT. This CDR3 is CASSDGVSSYNEQFF. The CDR3 bases are TGTGCCAGCAGCGACGGGGTCAGCTCCTACAATGAGCAGTTCTTC.

In this sample, this clone turned up once. The V call is TRBV7-9, the J call TRBJ1-2, with 9 bases aligning to TRBD1. Germline lookup yields CDR1 SEHNR and CDR2 FQNEAQ (reference sequence). The CDR3 runs 15 residues. Trimming took 0 bases from V and 5 from J; bases not matched to a gene: 4. The CDR3 protein is CASSLAGTGFYGYTF. In nucleotides, the CDR3 is TGTGCCAGCAGCTTAGCTGGGACAGGGTTTTATGGCTACACCTTC.

This chain connects TRBV6-5 to TRBJ1-1; D not certain. Germline values: CDR1 MNHEY, CDR2 SVGAGI. Trimming removed 6 bases from V and 3 bases from J, with 14 bases in between. CDR3 size: 14 residues. The CDR3 reads CASRVGGLHTEAFF. The CDR3 DNA sequence: TGTGCCAGCAGGGTAGGAGGGCTGCACACTGAAGCTTTCTTT.

This clone was detected once. The chain employs TRBV21-1 and TRBJ2-3; the table's D call, TRBD2, has no DNA check behind it. TRBV21-1 is a pseudogene. The CDR3 contains 17 residues. The CDR3 DNA reads as TGTGCCAGCAGCAAAGAGAGGAGGATTATTCTAGCAGATACGCAGTATTTT. Its protein is CASSKERRIILADTQYF.

J is TRBJ2-1 and V is TRBV19, with D possibly matching TRBD2 (7 bases). This CDR3 comprises 16 residues. Looked up from germline, CDR1 is LNHDA and CDR2 is SQIVND (reference sequence). Trimming left V 3 bases short and J 4 bases short, with 16 bases between. Here the CDR3 DNA reads TGTGCCAGTAGTATTGAAGTAGGGGGGGGATACAATGAGCAGTTCTTC. Residues: CASSIEVGGGYNEQFF.

This chain uses TRBV4-3 with TRBJ1-2, with TRBD1 matching 11 bases. Germline V gives CDR1 LGHNA, CDR2 YSLEER. The ends lost 3 bases at V and 3 bases at J; junction bases unmatched: 3. This CDR3 has 15 residues. The CDR3 here is CASSQGTGGDYGYTF. The CDR3 region has the DNA TGCGCCAGCAGCCAGGGGACAGGGGGGGACTATGGCTACACCTTC.

CDR3 nucleotide sequence: TGTGCCACCGCCCCCGGGACAGGGGCCTACGAGCAGTACTTC. Translated: CATAPGTGAYEQYF. This sequence joins TRBV19 and TRBJ2-7, with 10 bases lining up with TRBD1. V shed 10 bases and J 2 bases; nucleotides not matched to a gene: 8. The CDR3 has 14 amino acids. In germline, CDR1 is LNHDA, CDR2 SQIVND (reference sequence).

The V and J genes are TRBV6-1 and TRBJ2-7; 8 nucleotides agree with TRBD1. The V segment lost 0 bases and the J segment 4 bases; nucleotides outside the gene matches: 8. Germline CDR1 reads MNHNS; CDR2 reads SASEGT. The CDR3 is made up of 16 amino acids. The CDR3 loop reads CASSEAVGTGGYEQYF. CDR3 DNA: TGTGCCAGCAGTGAAGCGGTGGGGACAGGTGGGTACGAGCAGTACTTC.

This clone was seen a single time. The rearrangement links TRBV3-1 (or the pseudogene TRBV3-2) to TRBJ2-7; D perhaps matches TRBD2 (5 bases). Germline lookup yields CDR1 LGHDT and CDR2 YNNKEL (reference sequence). CDR3 length: 14 amino acids. With 0 bases removed from V and 8 bases from J, the gap between germline ends came to 14 bases. The CDR3 region is CASSQESDSGKQYF. The CDR3 DNA reads as TGTGCCAGCAGCCAAGAATCGGACTCGGGCAAGCAGTACTTC.

V gene TRBV7-9 combines with J gene TRBJ2-4; possibly TRBD1 for D (6 bases). This CDR3 has 15 amino acids. With 2 bases removed from V and 2 bases from J, the gap between germline ends came to 10 bases. The V gene's germline CDR1 is SEHNR and CDR2 FQNEAQ (reference sequence). The CDR3 sequence is CASSLTGMTKNIQYF. The CDR3 DNA is TGTGCCAGCAGCTTAACAGGGATGACCAAAAACATTCAGTACTTC.

The V call is TRBV6-6, the J call TRBJ1-3, with 7 bases aligning to TRBD1. CDR1 and CDR2 from the germline V gene are MNHNY and SVGAGI (reference sequence). The CDR3 length is 16 residues. V trimming: 6 bases; J trimming: 0 bases; junction bases outside the gene matches: 8. CDR3: CASSSDRAYSGNTIYF. The CDR3 nucleotides are TGTGCCAGCAGCTCAGACAGGGCTTACTCTGGAAACACCATATATTTT.

This clone was found once. The chain carries TRBV7-2 and TRBJ2-3; D perhaps matches TRBD2 (6 bases). The CDR3 is 15 residues long. The germline V gene has CDR1 SGHTA and CDR2 FQGNSA. Trimming left V 5 bases short and J 2 bases short, with 14 bases between. CDR3 loop: CASSANGGVTDTQYF. The CDR3 DNA reads as TGTGCCAGCAGCGCGAACGGCGGGGTCACAGATACGCAGTATTTT.

This sequence joins TRBV13 and TRBJ1-2; D perhaps matches TRBD1 (5 bases). Per germline, CDR1 PRHDT and CDR2 FYEKMQ (reference sequence). The CDR3 is 13 residues long. Deletions cut 4 bases from V and 8 bases from J, with 14 bases between. CDR3 region: CASSSGLQGGYTF. The CDR3 DNA sequence: TGTGCCAGCAGCTCCGGCCTGCAGGGCGGCTACACCTTC.

This chain connects TRBV11-2 to TRBJ2-5; 7 bases fit TRBD1. Germline CDR1 is SGHAT and CDR2 is FQNNGV. This CDR3 has 13 residues. With V trimmed by 3 bases and J by 4 bases, 2 bases remained unmatched. CDR3 loop: CASSLTGPETQYF. The DNA for the CDR3 is TGTGCCAGCAGCTTGACAGGGCCAGAGACCCAGTACTTC.

The chain employs TRBV19 and TRBJ2-5; D ambiguous. In germline, CDR1 is LNHDA, CDR2 SQIVND (reference sequence). V was shortened by 2 bases and J by 4 bases, with 2 bases between the two germline ends. The length of the CDR3 is 11 residues. CDR3 coding DNA: TGTGCCAGTAGTATACGAGAGACCCAGTACTTC. Translated, it gives CASSIRETQYF.

J is TRBJ2-3 and V is TRBV19; perhaps TRBD2 as D (5 bases). V was shortened by 3 bases and J by 4 bases, with 14 bases between the two germline ends. This CDR3 region has 15 residues. Looked up from germline, CDR1 is LNHDA and CDR2 is SQIVND (reference sequence). The CDR3, as DNA: TGTGCCAGTAGTATTCGTAGGGCGGGCGCAGATACGCAGTATTTT. It is translated as CASSIRRAGADTQYF.

The gene calls are TRBV6-9 and TRBJ2-7; D possibly corresponds to TRBD2 (5 bases). From germline, CDR1 is MNHGY and CDR2 SVAAGI. V was shortened by 4 bases and J by 4 bases, with 14 bases between the two germline ends. The CDR3 is 14 amino acids. The CDR3 is CASSSKTTLYEQYF. The CDR3 region has the DNA TGTGCCAGCAGTTCGAAGACTACTTTATACGAGCAGTACTTC.